A single sample gave rise to the 14 T cell receptor beta chains below, sequenced in a study of siplizumab effects on memory and regulatory T cells (dated by TCRdb to the late 2010s). Libraries were built with the immunoSEQ multiplex PCR assay. TCRdb holds this immuneACCESS table with in-frame rearrangements only. Some clones are missing; in checked studies, unresolved V genes explain under half, and the rest has no known cause. This sample lists 50,000 to 75,000 clones; around 96% were detected once. More than 0.095% of the sample rests with the top ten. Material: naive CD8+ T cells sorted from blood. What the cell subset or site label conveys for this sample: unstimulated naive T cells. The receptor source for this set is a human donor in good health.

V and J are TRBV6-5 and TRBJ2-7; D call uncertain. This CDR3 has 12 amino acids. Germline V gene data show CDR1 as MNHEY and CDR2 as SVGAGI. Trimming removed 3 bases from V and 5 bases from J, with 8 bases in between. The CDR3 nucleotides are TGTGCCAGCAGTTATGCTGGGAACGAGCAGTACTTC. Amino acids: CASSYAGNEQYF.

The chain recombines TRBV9 with TRBJ1-4; possible D gene TRBD1, 5 bases. Per germline, CDR1 SGDLS and CDR2 YYNGEE. The CDR3 extends over 13 amino acids. Trimming took off 3 bases at V and 15 bases at J, with 18 bases between the two ends. The CDR3 protein is CASSAPREFRLFF. The CDR3 nucleotides read TGTGCCAGCAGCGCGCCCAGGGAGTTTAGGTTGTTTTTT. Supplemented by reference TRBV9 and TRBJ1-4, the full variable domain reads DSGVTQTPKHLITATGQRVTLRCSPRSGDLSVYWYQQSLDQGLQFLIQYYNGEERAKGNILERFSAQQFPDLHSELNLSSLELGDSALYFCASSAPREFRLFFGSGTQLSVL.

The chain recombines TRBV7-6 with TRBJ2-1; possibly TRBD1 for D (7 bases). CDR3 length equals 15 residues. Germline assignment: CDR1 SGHVS and CDR2 FNYEAQ. With 4 bases removed from V and 0 bases from J, the gap between germline ends came to 10 bases. CDR3 in DNA: TGTGCCAGCAGCTCCCAGGGGGGCTCCTACAATGAGCAGTTCTTC. This gives the protein CASSSQGGSYNEQFF.

The CDR3 DNA is TGCAGCGTTTTGGCGTCCGGGGAGCTGTTTTTT. Its translation: CSVLASGELFF. The gene calls are TRBV29-1 and TRBJ2-2; no reliable D call. V shed 5 bases and J shed 6 bases, with 7 bases lying between them. The CDR3 length is 11 residues. Germline V gives CDR1 SQVTM, CDR2 ANQGSEA.

The chain has TRBV6-5 and TRBJ1-1; D unresolved. V dropped 2 bases and J dropped 4 bases, with 11 bases sitting between them. Germline lookup yields CDR1 MNHEY and CDR2 SVGAGI. The CDR3 is 14 residues long. The CDR3 bases are TGTGCCAGCAGTTACGGTGGGGTGGGCACTGAAGCTTTCTTT. This sequence encodes CASSYGGVGTEAFF.

V and J are TRBV6-5 and TRBJ2-1, with TRBD2 matching 7 bases. V was pared by 0 bases and J by 7 bases, with 6 bases of the junction left unmatched. The CDR3 spans 15 residues. Germline values: CDR1 MNHEY, CDR2 SVGAGI. Written as DNA, the CDR3 is TGTGCCAGCAGTTACTCACTGGGGGGAGGGAATGAGCAGTTCTTC. This gives the protein CASSYSLGGGNEQFF.

The CDR3 DNA reads TGCAGCGCTAGAACCCACGCTAACTATGGCTACACCTTC. It encodes CSARTHANYGYTF. This chain links TRBV29-1 with TRBJ1-2; unclear D gene. The CDR3 is made up of 13 amino acids. Germline CDR1 reads SQVTM; CDR2 reads ANQGSEA. Trimming stripped 7 bases from V and 0 bases from J, with 12 bases between.

The V and J genes are TRBV2 and TRBJ2-7; D is unclear. In germline, CDR1 is SNHLY, CDR2 FYNNEI. The CDR3 spans 13 residues. Trimming took 6 bases from V and 0 from J, leaving 9 bases between them. CDR3 nucleotides: TGTGCCAGCAGGCGAGACATCTCCTACGAGCAGTACTTC. It codes for CASRRDISYEQYF.

V is TRBV5-1 and J is TRBJ1-5; no reliable D call. The V and J ends lost 4 bases and 1 base respectively, with 9 bases between them. The CDR3 is 14 residues long. Germline-derived CDR1 and CDR2 are SGHRS and YFSETQ. The CDR3 sequence: CASSEGSSNQPQHF. In DNA, the CDR3 is TGCGCCAGCAGCGAAGGGAGCAGCAATCAGCCCCAGCATTTT.

This sequence joins TRBV29-1 and TRBJ2-3, with a weak D call TRBD2 (5 bases). Germline loops: CDR1 SQVTM, CDR2 ANQGSEA. V lost 7 bases, J lost 0 bases, and 20 bases lay in between. The CDR3 covers 16 residues. The CDR3 region is CSGEGAMGDSTDTQYF. CDR3 nucleotides: TGCAGCGGAGAGGGCGCGATGGGAGATAGCACAGATACGCAGTATTTT.

The chain links TRBV11-1 to TRBJ1-1; no definite D call. The germline gives CDR1 SGHAT, CDR2 FQDESV (reference sequence). V was pared by 3 bases and J by 0 bases, with 5 bases between. This CDR3 has 13 amino acids. The CDR3 DNA reads TGTGCCAGCAGCTTTGCCATGAACACTGAAGCTTTCTTT. It yields the protein CASSFAMNTEAFF.

The chain carries TRBV19 and TRBJ2-1; 8 bases map to TRBD2. The V gene's germline CDR1 is LNHDA and CDR2 SQIVND (reference sequence). The CDR3 runs to 13 residues. The J segment lost 8 bases and the V segment lost 5 bases, leaving 5 bases of the junction unmatched. The CDR3 is CASSSSGGYEQFF. The CDR3 bases are TGTGCCAGTAGTTCCAGCGGGGGCTATGAGCAGTTCTTC.

The V call is TRBV7-7, the J call TRBJ2-3; no clear D gene. The V end lost 8 bases, the J end lost 2 bases, and 11 bases lay between the germline ends. The germline CDR1 and CDR2 sequences are SSHAT and FNYEAQ (reference sequence). CDR3 length: 13 residues. In nucleotides, the CDR3 is TGTGCCAGCGCGGCTAAATACACAGATACGCAGTATTTT. Protein product: CASAAKYTDTQYF. The complete variable domain, with remaining parts taken from reference TRBV7-7 and TRBJ2-3, reads GAGVSQSPRYKVTKRGQDVTLRCDPISSHATLYWYQQALGQGPEFLTYFNYEAQPDKSGLPSDRFSAERPEGSISTLTIQRTEQRDSAMYRCASAAKYTDTQYFGPGTRLTVL.

The V gene is TRBV29-1, the J gene TRBJ1-1; D might be TRBD1 (5 bases). The CDR3 has 15 residues. Germline lookup yields CDR1 SQVTM and CDR2 ANQGSEA. V was shortened by 7 bases and J by 5 bases, with 23 bases between the two germline ends. Here the CDR3 DNA reads TGCAGCGACGGGAAAGCGGTACAGGTCGGGACTGAAGCTTTCTTT. Translating gives CSDGKAVQVGTEAFF.